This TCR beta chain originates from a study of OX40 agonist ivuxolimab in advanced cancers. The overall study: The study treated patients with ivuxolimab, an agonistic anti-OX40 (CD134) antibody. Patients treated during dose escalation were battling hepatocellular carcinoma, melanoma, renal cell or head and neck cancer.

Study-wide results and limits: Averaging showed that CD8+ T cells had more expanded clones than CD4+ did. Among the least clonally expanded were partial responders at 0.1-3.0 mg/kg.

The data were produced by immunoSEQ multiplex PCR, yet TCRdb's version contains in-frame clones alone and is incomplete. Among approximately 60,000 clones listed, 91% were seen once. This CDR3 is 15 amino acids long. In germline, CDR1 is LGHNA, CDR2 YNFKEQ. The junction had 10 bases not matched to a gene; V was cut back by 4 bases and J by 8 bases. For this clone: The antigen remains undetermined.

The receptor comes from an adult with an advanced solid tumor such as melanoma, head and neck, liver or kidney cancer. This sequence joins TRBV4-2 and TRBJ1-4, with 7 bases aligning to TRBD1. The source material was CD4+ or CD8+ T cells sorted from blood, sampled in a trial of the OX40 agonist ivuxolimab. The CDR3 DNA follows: TGTGCCAGCAGCCTTCTACAGGGGTATAACGAAAAACTGTTTTTT. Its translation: CASSLLQGYNEKLFF.